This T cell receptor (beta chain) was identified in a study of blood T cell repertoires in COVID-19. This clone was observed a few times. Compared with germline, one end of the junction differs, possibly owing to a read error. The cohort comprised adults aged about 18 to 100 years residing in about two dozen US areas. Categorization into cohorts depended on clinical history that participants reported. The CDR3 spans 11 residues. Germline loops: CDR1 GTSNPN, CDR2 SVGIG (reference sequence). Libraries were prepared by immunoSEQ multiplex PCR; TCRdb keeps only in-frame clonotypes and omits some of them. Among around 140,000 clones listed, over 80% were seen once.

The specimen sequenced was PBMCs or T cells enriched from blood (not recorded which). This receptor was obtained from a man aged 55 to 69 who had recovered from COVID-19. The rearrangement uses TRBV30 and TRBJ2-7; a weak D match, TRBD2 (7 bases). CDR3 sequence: CAWSGGGVSGF. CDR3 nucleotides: TGTGCCTGGTCGGGGGGCGGGGTATCTGGCTTC.